The rows below give T cell receptor beta chains drawn from one sample of a study of T cell responses to AZD1222 COVID-19 vaccine. The assay was immunoSEQ multiplex PCR, and TCRdb's table has in-frame clones only and misses some. In the table there are under 150,000 clones, roughly nine tenths of which are singletons. Specimen: peripheral blood, collected 28 days after the second AZD1222 dose. The receptor set was obtained from an adult who received the AZD1222 COVID-19 vaccine. Each CDR3 is given with its conserved first and last residue. The D gene is left open where the match is weak.

TRBJ1-5 NA TRBV6-5 CASRPTGMGQPQHF
TRBJ2-5 NA TRBV7-2 CASSLTPQETQYF
TRBJ2-3 TRBD2 TRBV6-1 CASSESRLAGSSSTDTQYF
TRBJ2-1 NA TRBV4-2 CASSQEVSSSYNEQFF
TRBJ1-4 NA TRBV15 CATSRGEGFDEKLFF
TRBJ2-7 NA TRBV6-5 CASTPRVDHEQYF
TRBJ1-5 TRBD1 TRBV7-6 CASSLQGAGQPQHF
TRBJ2-1 NA TRBV4-3 CASSQLIFSANEQFF
TRBJ2-7 TRBD1 TRBV6-1 CASSEEGQGFYEQYF
TRBJ1-2 NA TRBV18 CASSPAGGRYGYTF
TRBJ1-1 NA TRBV5-1 CASSPSQGSVNTEAFF
TRBJ1-4 NA TRBV9 CASSPGTKGSEKLFF
TRBJ1-2 NA TRBV13 CASSPSGSRADYGYTF
TRBJ1-6 NA TRBV30 CAWSVLDSSPLHF
TRBJ2-7 TRBD1 TRBV4-1 CASSPGQYYEQYF
TRBJ1-6 NA TRBV7-9 CASSLGAFRGVHNSPLHF
TRBJ1-1 NA TRBV7-2 CASSLTENTEAFF
TRBJ2-5 TRBD1 TRBV7-2 CASSLFPTGTGVVETQYF
TRBJ1-1 NA TRBV11-2 CASSPDNTEAFF
TRBJ1-1 TRBD1 TRBV4-1 CASSQDSIGGQGSQAFF
TRBJ2-5 NA TRBV19 CASTLDRQETQYF
TRBJ2-2 NA TRBV11-1 CASKQGQPTGELFF
TRBJ1-5 TRBD1 TRBV19 CASSIEPGQGGNQPQHF
TRBJ2-3 TRBD2 TRBV24-1 CATSDASGGATDTQYF
TRBJ2-6 TRBD1 TRBV7-2 CASSHPRTGASSGANVLTF
TRBJ1-4 NA TRBV10-3 CATFSGTTNEKLFF
TRBJ2-1 TRBD2 TRBV14 CASSRGTRRDNEQFF
TRBJ2-3 TRBD1 TRBV19 CASSRRTGSTDTQYF
TRBJ2-7 TRBD1 TRBV29-1 CSVSQGANEQYF
TRBJ1-5 NA TRBV7-2 CASSHHLGRGNQPQHF
TRBJ1-2 NA TRBV2 CASSGSGPGTGGYTF
TRBJ1-1 TRBD1 TRBV4-3 CASRTGRNTEAFF
TRBJ2-7 TRBD1 TRBV5-4 CASSLVGQGAMAEQYF
TRBJ2-2 NA TRBV5-1 CASSPGGPSTGELFF
TRBJ1-2 NA TRBV30 CASLQGDYGYTF
TRBJ2-6 NA TRBV7-2 CASSLATRGGLRSGANVLTF
TRBJ1-5 NA TRBV3-1/TRBV3-2 CASSPSVGQNNQPQHF
TRBJ1-1 NA TRBV19 CASSISRLNTEAFF
TRBJ1-5 NA TRBV19 CASSDRNYQPQHF
TRBJ1-3 TRBD1 TRBV19 CASSLPSGQGARSGNTIYF
TRBJ2-7 TRBD2 TRBV10-3 CAISEGTSGEQYF
TRBJ2-7 NA TRBV13 CASSLGDYEQYF
TRBJ1-2 TRBD1 TRBV19 CASSSQTGIGYGYTF
TRBJ2-2 TRBD2 TRBV9 CASSVVAGDSGELFF
TRBJ1-1 TRBD1 TRBV4-2 CASSQGQGAITEAFF
TRBJ2-1 NA TRBV7-4 CASSLKETGCSYNEQFF
TRBJ1-6 NA TRBV7-9 CASSSRAETYNSPLHF
TRBJ1-1 NA TRBV19 CASSIELLNTEAFF
TRBJ2-1 NA TRBV5-6 CASRFRGDEQFF
TRBJ2-1 NA TRBV19 CASSTNGRNEQFF
TRBJ2-3 TRBD1 TRBV15 CATKQGAGTDTQYF
TRBJ2-5 TRBD1 TRBV28 CASSSAGGLLETQYF
TRBJ2-3 NA TRBV7-3 CASSPIGVTDTQYF
TRBJ2-3 NA TRBV7-2 CASSSTRGTQYF
TRBJ2-1 TRBD2 TRBV3-1/TRBV3-2 CASSLPLAGGDNEQFF